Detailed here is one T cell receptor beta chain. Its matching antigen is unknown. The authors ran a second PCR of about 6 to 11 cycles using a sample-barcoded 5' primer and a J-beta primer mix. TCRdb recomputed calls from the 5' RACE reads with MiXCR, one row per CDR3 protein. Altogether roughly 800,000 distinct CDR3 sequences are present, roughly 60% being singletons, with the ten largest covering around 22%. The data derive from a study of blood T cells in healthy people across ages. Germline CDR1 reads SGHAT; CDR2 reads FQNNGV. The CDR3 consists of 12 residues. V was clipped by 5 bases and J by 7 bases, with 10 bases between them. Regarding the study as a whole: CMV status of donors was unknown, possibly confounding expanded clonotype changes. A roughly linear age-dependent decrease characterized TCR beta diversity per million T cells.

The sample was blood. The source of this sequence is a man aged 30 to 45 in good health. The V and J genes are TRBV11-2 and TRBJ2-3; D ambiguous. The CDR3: CASSTQYNTQYF. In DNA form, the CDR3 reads TGTGCCAGCAGCACCCAATACAATACGCAGTATTTT.